There are many counts of the clone carrying this T cell receptor beta chain. These data come from a study of blood T cells in healthy people across ages. A J-beta primer mix and a sample-barcoded 5' primer were used in a second PCR of about 7 to 11 cycles. TCRdb analysed the 5' RACE reads with MiXCR anew, one entry per CDR3 protein. The sample records 250,000 to 300,000 distinct CDR3 sequences, 27% being singletons. Germline V CDR1 and CDR2: SGHTA, FQGNSA. Trimming left V 3 bases short and J 5 bases short, with 10 bases between. The CDR3 totals 14 residues. The specimen sequenced was blood. This receptor was obtained from a woman aged 70 to 79 in good health. V is TRBV7-2 and J is TRBJ1-4; D is unresolved. CDR3 protein: CASSFVSGNEKLFF. In nucleotides, the CDR3 is TGTGCCAGCAGCTTCGTATCGGGGAATGAAAAACTGTTTTTT.